This is a list of T cell receptor beta chains from one sample in a study of blood T cell repertoires in COVID-19. Measured with immunoSEQ multiplex PCR; TCRdb has only the in-frame clones, and not every one. The repertoire includes about 670,000 clones, about 90% of them detected once, and 0.2% to 0.3% sits in the top ten. Sequencing used peripheral blood. These receptors all come from a woman under 30 with acute or convalescent COVID-19. Each CDR3 is given with its conserved first and last residue. Each record gives: CDR3 protein, CDR3 DNA, J gene, D gene, clone size, CDR3 length, V gene. D genes are given only for firm matches. A clone size is listed for some rows: how often the clone was seen (once, few, many), or a class if it is expanded.

CASWRGRRTEAFF	TGTGCCAGCTGGAGGGGGCGCAGGACTGAAGCTTTCTTT	TRBJ1-1	TRBD1	.	13	TRBV6-5
CASSYGGGTDTQYF	TGTGCCAGCAGTTACGGAGGCGGCACAGATACGCAGTATTTT	TRBJ2-3	.	once	14	TRBV6-2/TRBV6-3
CASSLLSGGADTQYF	TGTGCCAGCAGCTTATTAAGCGGGGGTGCAGATACGCAGTATTTT	TRBJ2-3	TRBD2	.	15	TRBV11-3
CASSVAGGKSYEQYF	TGTGCCAGCAGCGTAGCGGGGGGCAAATCCTACGAGCAGTACTTC	TRBJ2-7	.	once	15	TRBV9
CSVGDRGIIYGYTF	TGCAGCGTTGGTGACAGGGGGATAATCTATGGCTACACCTTC	TRBJ1-2	TRBD1	.	14	TRBV29-1
CASRRGLNQPQHF	TGTGCCAGCAGAAGAGGGTTGAACCAGCCCCAGCATTTT	TRBJ1-5	.	.	13	TRBV2
CASSPGQGPDFGGYTF	TGTGCCAGTAGTCCGGGACAGGGGCCCGACTTTGGTGGCTACACCTTC	TRBJ1-2	TRBD1	.	16	TRBV19
CASSETVLPLHF	TGTGCCAGCAGCGAGACAGTTCTGCCCCTCCACTTT	TRBJ1-6	.	.	12	TRBV5-5
CASSFLGQGLNSPLHF	TGTGCCAGCAGTTTCCTGGGACAGGGGTTGAATTCACCCCTCCACTTT	TRBJ1-6	TRBD1	once	16	TRBV27
CAWSAANYGYTF	TGTGCCTGGAGTGCAGCTAACTATGGCTACACCTTC	TRBJ1-2	.	.	12	TRBV30
CASSYSRQLNTEAFF	TGTGCCAGCAGTTACTCGAGACAGTTGAACACTGAAGCTTTCTTT	TRBJ1-1	.	.	15	TRBV6-5
CASSLGREIVYEQYF	TGTGCCAGCAGCCTAGGACGGGAAATTGTCTACGAGCAGTACTTC	TRBJ2-7	.	once	15	TRBV6-5
CASSPGVAEDQETQYF	TGTGCCAGCAGCCCTGGGGTAGCGGAGGACCAAGAGACCCAGTACTTC	TRBJ2-5	.	.	16	TRBV4-2
CASSYDRVSLNEQFF	TGTGCCAGCAGTTATGACAGGGTAAGCCTCAATGAGCAGTTCTTC	TRBJ2-1	TRBD1	.	15	TRBV6-5
CASRLGQNSGNTIYF	TGTGCCAGCAGGTTGGGACAGAATTCAGGAAACACCATATATTTT	TRBJ1-3	TRBD1	.	15	TRBV6-5
CASRATGGKLFF	TGTGCCAGCAGGGCCACAGGGGGAAAACTGTTTTTT	TRBJ1-4	TRBD1	.	12	TRBV6-5
CASSLIGDGEQYF	TGTGCCAGCAGCTTAATAGGGGATGGCGAGCAGTACTTC	TRBJ2-7	.	once	13	TRBV11-2